One and the same sample provided the 14 T cell receptor beta chains below, sequenced in a study of blood T cell repertoires in COVID-19. Profiled with immunoSEQ multiplex PCR; TCRdb holds only in-frame clones, not every one. The data hold 95,000 to 120,000 clones, with roughly 80% observed a single time. Sequences were obtained from peripheral blood. The receptors derive from a man in his fifties with acute or convalescent COVID-19.

This clone has a single count. The rearrangement links TRBV30 to TRBJ1-2, with TRBD1 matching over 7 bases. The ends lost 0 bases at V and 1 base at J; junction bases unmatched: 5. The germline V gene has CDR1 GTSNPN and CDR2 SVGIG (reference sequence). This CDR3 has 15 amino acids. CDR3 loop: CAWSVRGGNNYGYTF. The CDR3 region has the DNA TGTGCCTGGAGTGTACGAGGGGGCAATAACTATGGCTACACCTTC.

The gene calls are TRBV12-3 or TRBV12-4 and TRBJ1-1; D gene unclear. The CDR3 consists of 13 residues. Trimming took 2 bases from V and 11 from J, leaving 15 bases between them. The CDR3 spells CASSLMFPPGAFF. In nucleotides, the CDR3 is TGTGCCAGCAGTTTAATGTTCCCCCCGGGGGCTTTCTTT.

J is TRBJ1-1 and V is TRBV5-6, with D possibly being TRBD1 (5 bases). CDR3 size: 12 residues. The V gene's germline CDR1 is SGHDT and CDR2 YYEEEE. V lost 6 bases, J lost 7 bases, and 13 bases lay in between. In DNA form, the CDR3 reads TGTGCCAGCAACCAGGGTGGGGTTGAAGCTTTCTTT. It specifies CASNQGGVEAFF.

This clone turned up a few times. This chain connects TRBV9 to TRBJ2-7; D ambiguous. This CDR3 comprises 12 residues. The V gene's germline CDR1 is SGDLS and CDR2 YYNGEE. V lost 3 bases to trimming and J lost 5 bases, with 9 bases between them. The CDR3, as DNA: TGTGCCAGCAGCGGAGACATAAACGAGCAGTACTTC. Translating it yields CASSGDINEQYF.

V gene TRBV6-5 combines with J gene TRBJ1-5, with TRBD1 as a possible D gene (6 bases). CDR3 length: 14 amino acids. V shed 6 bases and J shed 7 bases, with 16 bases lying between them. CDR1 is MNHEY and CDR2 is SVGAGI in the germline V gene. CDR3 protein: CASRPKGETQPQHF. In nucleotides, the CDR3 is TGTGCCAGCAGACCCAAGGGGGAGACCCAGCCCCAGCATTTT.

The chain couples TRBV28 to TRBJ1-2; possible D gene TRBD1, 6 bases. The germline V gene encodes CDR1 MDHEN and CDR2 SYDVKM. The V and J ends lost 6 bases and 3 bases respectively, with 11 bases between them. This CDR3 has 13 amino acids. The CDR3 bases are TGTGCCAGCAGACGGGACATCGACTATGGCTACACCTTC. Protein sequence: CASRRDIDYGYTF.

The chain joins TRBV19 to TRBJ1-3; no reliable D call. Trimming stripped 3 bases from V and 0 bases from J, with 12 bases between. The CDR3 is made up of 16 amino acids. Germline V gene data show CDR1 as LNHDA and CDR2 as SQIVND (reference sequence). Here the CDR3 DNA reads TGTGCCAGTAGTATCCTCGACTCCTCCTCTGGAAACACCATATATTTT. It codes for CASSILDSSSGNTIYF.

The chain combines TRBV10-3 with TRBJ2-1, with 9 positions matching TRBD2. Germline V gene data show CDR1 as ENHRY and CDR2 as SYGVKD. J gave up 7 bases and V 7 bases, and 2 bases lay outside the gene matches. This CDR3 spans 12 amino acids. The CDR3 DNA sequence: TGTGCCATCACGACTAGCGGTAATGAGCAGTTCTTC. This codes for CAITTSGNEQFF.

The V call is TRBV7-2, the J call TRBJ2-3; TRBD1 aligns across 8 bases. Germline loops: CDR1 SGHTA, CDR2 FQGNSA. This CDR3 contains 17 residues. The J segment lost 5 bases and the V segment lost 1 base, leaving 11 bases of the junction unmatched. In DNA form, the CDR3 reads TGTGCCAGCAGCTTAGTTCCAGGGGGCCGTTTGGGAGATACGCAGTATTTT. It encodes CASSLVPGGRLGDTQYF. The full variable domain, completed using reference TRBV7-2 and TRBJ2-3, is GAGVSQSPSNKVTEKGKDVELRCDPISGHTALYWYRQSLGQGLEFLIYFQGNSAPDKSGLPSDRFSAERTGGSVSTLTIQRTQQEDSAVYLCASSLVPGGRLGDTQYFGPGTRLTVL.

This chain joins TRBV5-1 and TRBJ1-3, with 8 nucleotides matching TRBD1. Germline V lookup: CDR1 SGHRS, CDR2 YFSETQ. The CDR3 extends over 14 amino acids. J was trimmed by 3 bases and V by 4 bases; bases with no gene match: 3. The DNA for the CDR3 is TGCGCCAGCAGCCTACAGGGGGGTGGAAACACCATATATTTT. Its translation is CASSLQGGGNTIYF.

CDR3 sequence: CARDWRCSYEQYV. The CDR3 nucleotides are TGTGCCAGAGATTGGAGATGCTCCTACGAGCAGTACGTC. The chain has TRBV5-6 and TRBJ2-7; no reliable D call. This CDR3 region has 13 residues. Germline V gives CDR1 SGHDT, CDR2 YYEEEE. The ends were cut back, 8 bases at V and 0 bases at J, with 12 bases in the middle.

The chain couples TRBV10-3 to TRBJ2-3; the match to TRBD2 covers 9 bases. With V trimmed by 4 bases and J by 2 bases, 7 bases remained unmatched. CDR1 and CDR2 (germline): ENHRY, SYGVKD. The CDR3 is 16 amino acids. CDR3 nucleotide sequence: TGTGCCATCAGTGTTGGGCGGGGGGGTGTCACAGATACGCAGTATTTT. Protein sequence: CAISVGRGGVTDTQYF.

V gene TRBV5-4 combines with J gene TRBJ1-2; TRBD1 aligns across 9 bases. Germline-derived CDR1 and CDR2 are SGHNT and YYREEE (reference sequence). The junction had 17 bases not matched to a gene; V was cut back by 4 bases and J by 7 bases. The CDR3 covers 17 residues. For the CDR3, the DNA is TGTGCCAGCAGCGCTCCCGGGACAGGGTCAATCGGGCTTGGCTACACCTTC. It codes for CASSAPGTGSIGLGYTF.

This rearrangement joins TRBV6-5 to TRBJ2-7; 9 bases line up with TRBD1. Germline trimming cut 9 bases from V and 5 bases from J; bases unmatched to any gene: 5. Germline CDR1 MNHEY, CDR2 SVGAGI. The CDR3 extends over 12 amino acids. For the CDR3, the DNA is TGTGCCAGAAGGGACAGGGTCCACGAGCAGTACGTC. Protein sequence: CARRDRVHEQYV.